Shown below are 24 T cell receptor beta chains from a single sample sequenced in a study of CD8+CD57+ T cells in acquired aplastic anemia. Both TCR beta VDJ combination and CDR3 sequence profiling were carried out. Genomic DNA was the template for this profiling. TCRdb re-called the reads with MiXCR, one entry per CDR3 protein. The sample has about 62,000 distinct CDR3 sequences, roughly 54% seen once. Sample: sorted CD4+, CD8+, or CD8+CD57+ T cells (not recorded which) from PBMCs. The origin of the receptors is a human donor in good health, serving as a control.

This clonotype was seen only once. The chain uses TRBV2 and TRBJ2-1, with 9 bases aligning to TRBD2. Germline assignment: CDR1 SNHLY and CDR2 FYNNEI. The J segment lost 4 bases and the V segment lost 5 bases, leaving 9 bases of the junction unmatched. The CDR3 contains 16 residues. CDR3 in DNA: TGTGCCAGCAGTTTCCCTACTAGCGGGCAATACAATGAGCAGTTCTTC. The encoded protein is CASSFPTSGQYNEQFF.

J is TRBJ2-5 and V is TRBV24-1; 8 nucleotides line up with TRBD2. CDR3 length equals 13 residues. With V trimmed by 9 bases and J by 1 base, 3 bases remained unmatched. CDR1 and CDR2 from the germline V gene are KGHDR and SFDVKD. CDR3 nucleotides: TGTGCCACCTCGGGGGGGGGCCAAGAGACCCAGTACTTC. Protein: CATSGGGQETQYF.

On this clonotype: The CDR3 does not end in the conserved phenylalanine or tryptophan, so this is likely a read error. The chain joins TRBV27 to TRBJ1-6; 8 nucleotides agree with TRBD1. Trimming cost V 4 bases and J 9 bases; bases outside gene matches: 5. Germline V gene lookup returns CDR1 MNHEY and CDR2 SMNVEV (reference sequence). The CDR3 is made up of 14 amino acids. CDR3 DNA sequence: TGTGCCAGCAGTTATGGACAGGGTGGTTCACCCCTCCACTCT. Amino acid sequence: CASSYGQGGSPLHS.

V usage is TRBV9 and J usage is TRBJ2-1; 7 bases match TRBD2. The length of the CDR3 is 18 residues. After removal of 3 bases from V and 7 bases from J, the junction contained 19 bases not matched to a gene. The V gene's germline CDR1 is SGDLS and CDR2 YYNGEE. The CDR3 reads CASSGISGGAGAGNEQFF. The CDR3 DNA follows: TGTGCCAGCAGCGGAATCAGTGGAGGGGCGGGAGCGGGTAATGAGCAGTTCTTC.

This clonotype was seen at least ten times. CDR3 protein: CASSMGTGIGGAFF. The CDR3 bases are TGTGCCAGTAGTATGGGGACAGGGATAGGGGGAGCTTTCTTT. The chain couples TRBV19 to TRBJ1-1; TRBD1 aligns across 9 bases. The CDR3 spans 14 residues. After removal of 3 bases from V and 10 bases from J, the junction contained 9 bases not matched to a gene. The germline gives CDR1 LNHDA, CDR2 SQIVND (reference sequence).

The V gene is TRBV29-1, the J gene TRBJ2-6; unclear D gene. CDR1 is SQVTM, CDR2 ANQGSEA, per germline. There are 11 residues in the CDR3. The germline V and J ends were trimmed by 6 bases and 4 bases, with 4 bases remaining between them. CDR3 sequence: CSVAGANVLTF. CDR3 bases: TGCAGCGTCGCCGGGGCCAACGTCCTGACTTTC.

The rearrangement links TRBV14 to TRBJ2-7; a possible D gene is TRBD2 (6 bases). This CDR3 is 16 amino acids long. Trimming took off 5 bases at V and 0 bases at J, with 17 bases between the two ends. Germline CDR1 and CDR2: SGHDN and FVKESK. Here the CDR3 DNA reads TGTGCCAGCAGCTTCCGTACTCCGGGACTCTCCTACGAGCAGTACTTC. Translation gives CASSFRTPGLSYEQYF.

The chain couples TRBV4-2 to TRBJ2-5; D may match TRBD1 or TRBD2 (6 bases each). Trimming cost V 5 bases and J 13 bases, with 17 bases left between them. The CDR3 is made up of 12 amino acids. CDR1 is LGHNA, CDR2 YNFKEQ, per germline. The DNA of the CDR3 is TGTGCCAGCAGCTTAGGGGGGTGGGCTCGGTACTTC. Translation gives CASSLGGWARYF.

This clonotype has ten or more counts. This chain links TRBV7-2 with TRBJ2-1, with TRBD2 identical over 11 bases. J was trimmed by 4 bases and V by 0 bases; bases with no gene match: 5. Germline V gene data show CDR1 as SGHTA and CDR2 as FQGNSA. This CDR3 is built from 17 residues. The CDR3 DNA reads TGTGCCAGCAGCTTAGCGGGGGGACTAGCGGTTTACAATGAGCAGTTCTTC. Its translation: CASSLAGGLAVYNEQFF. The complete variable domain, with remaining parts taken from reference TRBV7-2 and TRBJ2-1, reads GAGVSQSPSNKVTEKGKDVELRCDPISGHTALYWYRQSLGQGLEFLIYFQGNSAPDKSGLPSDRFSAERTGGSVSTLTIQRTQQEDSAVYLCASSLAGGLAVYNEQFFGPGTRLTVL.

As for this clonotype: It is likely a read error, because the conserved phenylalanine at the end of the CDR3 is missing. The DNA is left out, because the CDR3 cannot be placed on it with certainty; the CDR3 is given as TCRdb lists it. The chain combines TRBV7-3 with TRBJ2-1; the DNA was not used to check the table's D call, TRBD2. The CDR3 region is 8 residues in length, termini included. Germline V CDR1 and CDR2: SGHTA, FQGTGA. The CDR3 is CASSQRVS.

The chain couples TRBV9 to TRBJ2-5; D is ambiguous. V gave up 0 bases and J gave up 9 bases, with 0 bases separating them. Germline CDR1 SGDLS, CDR2 YYNGEE. The CDR3 contains 9 residues. CDR3 sequence: CASSVAQYF. CDR3 bases: TGTGCCAGCAGCGTAGCCCAGTACTTC.

The rearrangement joins TRBV5-6 to TRBJ2-6; 10 positions match TRBD1. Germline CDR1 is SGHDT and CDR2 is YYEEEE. The V and J ends lost 3 bases and 1 base, in that order; junction bases with no gene match: 1. The CDR3 is 16 residues long. CDR3 nucleotide sequence: TGTGCCAGCAGCTGGGACAGGGGATCTGGGGCCAACGTCCTGACTTTC. It yields the protein CASSWDRGSGANVLTF.

This clonotype was observed a single time. This chain connects TRBV29-1 to TRBJ1-2; D is unresolved. This CDR3 region has 12 residues. The V gene lost 5 bases and the J gene lost 1 base, with 8 bases spanning the gap. Germline assignment: CDR1 SQVTM and CDR2 ANQGSEA. This CDR3 reads CSVQPSNYGYTF. The CDR3 DNA is TGCAGCGTTCAGCCTAGTAACTATGGCTACACCTTC.

V gene TRBV10-3 combines with J gene TRBJ1-6; D uncertain. Per germline, CDR1 ENHRY and CDR2 SYGVKD. The CDR3 covers 11 residues. The germline V and J ends were trimmed by 3 bases and 15 bases, with 9 bases remaining between them. The CDR3 sequence: CAISEGSYLHF. CDR3 nucleotides: TGTGCCATCAGTGAAGGGAGCTACCTCCACTTT.

The chain couples TRBV10-3 to TRBJ2-7; 8 positions match TRBD1. Germline lookup yields CDR1 ENHRY and CDR2 SYGVKD. The CDR3 extends over 12 amino acids. With 11 bases clipped from V and 5 bases from J, the junction kept 8 bases outside the gene matches. CDR3 amino acids: CASTSGGNEQYF. The CDR3 coding sequence is TGTGCCTCGACTTCAGGGGGCAACGAGCAGTACTTC.

By frequency in the sample, this clonotype is medium-sized (0.01 to 0.1%). J is TRBJ1-3 and V is TRBV29-1; no definite D call. Germline CDR1 is SQVTM and CDR2 is ANQGSEA. V dropped 3 bases and J dropped 2 bases, with 11 bases sitting between them. The CDR3 extends over 14 amino acids. CDR3 residues: CSVDLLGTGNTIYF. The CDR3 region has the DNA TGCAGCGTTGATCTCCTCGGGACTGGAAACACCATATATTTT. The entire variable domain, with the rest obtained from reference TRBV29-1 and TRBJ1-3, is as follows: SAVISQKPSRDICQRGTSLTIQCQVDSQVTMMFWYRQQPGQSLTLIATANQGSEATYESGFVIDKFPISRPNLTFSTLTVSNMSPEDSSIYLCSVDLLGTGNTIYFGEGSWLTVV.

The chain has TRBV2 and TRBJ2-2, with TRBD2 as a possible D gene (5 bases). Germline lookup yields CDR1 SNHLY and CDR2 FYNNEI. The CDR3 totals 15 residues. The V end was cut by 0 bases, the J end by 7 bases, with 12 bases between. The CDR3 reads CASSEATTGSGELFF. The CDR3 bases are TGTGCCAGCAGTGAAGCGACTACGGGCAGCGGGGAGCTGTTTTTT.

The rearrangement uses TRBV19 and TRBJ2-7, with D perhaps matching TRBD1 or TRBD2 (5 bases each). The germline V and J ends were trimmed by 7 bases and 2 bases, with 15 bases remaining between them. The germline CDR1 and CDR2 sequences are LNHDA and SQIVND (reference sequence). There are 14 residues in the CDR3. The CDR3 bases are TGTGCCAGTAAACGGACTGGGGGAACCTACGAGCAGTACTTC. It translates to CASKRTGGTYEQYF.

This clonotype was found many times. V and J are TRBV18 and TRBJ1-2; 9 nucleotides match TRBD1. Germline V gives CDR1 KGHSH, CDR2 LQKENI. V was pared by 2 bases and J by 6 bases, with 1 base of the junction left unmatched. This CDR3 spans 13 amino acids. The CDR3 is CASSPDRGNGYTF. CDR3 in DNA: TGTGCCAGCTCACCAGACAGGGGGAATGGCTACACCTTC.

By share, this clonotype ranks as medium-sized (0.01 to 0.1%). This sequence joins TRBV25-1 and TRBJ2-3; 10 nucleotides line up with TRBD2. This CDR3 has 15 amino acids. V trimming: 5 bases; J trimming: 6 bases; junction bases outside the gene matches: 8. Per germline, CDR1 MGHDK and CDR2 SYGVNS. The DNA of the CDR3 is TGTGCCAGCAGTCTCCTAGCGGGAGCGGGCGATACGCAGTATTTT. It codes for CASSLLAGAGDTQYF.

This clonotype was counted at least ten times. The chain recombines TRBV4-1 with TRBJ2-7; 8 bases match TRBD1. This CDR3 is 16 amino acids long. J gave up 3 bases and V 8 bases, and 15 bases lay outside the gene matches. CDR1 is MGHRA, CDR2 YSYEKL, per germline. CDR3 protein: CASSFGGRQGYYEQYF. CDR3 bases: TGCGCCAGCTCCTTCGGAGGCAGACAGGGGTACTACGAGCAGTACTTC.

The chain recombines TRBV15 with TRBJ2-7, with D tentatively TRBD1 or TRBD2 (5 bases each). Trimming removed 9 bases from V and 3 bases from J, with 15 bases in between. Germline V gene sequence: CDR1 LNHNV, CDR2 YYDKDF (reference sequence). CDR3 length: 13 amino acids. The CDR3 DNA reads TGTGCCACTAGAAGCAGGGAGCACTACGAGCAGTACTTC. It encodes CATRSREHYEQYF.

This clonotype occurred once. This rearrangement joins TRBV7-2 to TRBJ2-1; possible D gene TRBD2, 5 bases. The CDR3 extends over 13 amino acids. Per germline, CDR1 SGHTA and CDR2 FQGNSA. The V gene lost 6 bases and the J gene lost 7 bases, with 13 bases spanning the gap. The CDR3 DNA sequence: TGTGCCAGCAGTTCCCCATCGGGGAATGAGCAGTTCTTC. Translation: CASSSPSGNEQFF.

This clonotype showed up just once. The chain carries TRBV2 and TRBJ1-6; 9 nucleotides agree with TRBD1. Germline CDR1 reads SNHLY; CDR2 reads FYNNEI. The CDR3 totals 14 residues. With 4 bases clipped from V and 11 bases from J, the junction kept 6 bases outside the gene matches. The CDR3 here is CASSVGQGGPPLHF. CDR3 coding DNA: TGTGCCAGCAGTGTGGGACAGGGTGGTCCACCCCTCCACTTT.